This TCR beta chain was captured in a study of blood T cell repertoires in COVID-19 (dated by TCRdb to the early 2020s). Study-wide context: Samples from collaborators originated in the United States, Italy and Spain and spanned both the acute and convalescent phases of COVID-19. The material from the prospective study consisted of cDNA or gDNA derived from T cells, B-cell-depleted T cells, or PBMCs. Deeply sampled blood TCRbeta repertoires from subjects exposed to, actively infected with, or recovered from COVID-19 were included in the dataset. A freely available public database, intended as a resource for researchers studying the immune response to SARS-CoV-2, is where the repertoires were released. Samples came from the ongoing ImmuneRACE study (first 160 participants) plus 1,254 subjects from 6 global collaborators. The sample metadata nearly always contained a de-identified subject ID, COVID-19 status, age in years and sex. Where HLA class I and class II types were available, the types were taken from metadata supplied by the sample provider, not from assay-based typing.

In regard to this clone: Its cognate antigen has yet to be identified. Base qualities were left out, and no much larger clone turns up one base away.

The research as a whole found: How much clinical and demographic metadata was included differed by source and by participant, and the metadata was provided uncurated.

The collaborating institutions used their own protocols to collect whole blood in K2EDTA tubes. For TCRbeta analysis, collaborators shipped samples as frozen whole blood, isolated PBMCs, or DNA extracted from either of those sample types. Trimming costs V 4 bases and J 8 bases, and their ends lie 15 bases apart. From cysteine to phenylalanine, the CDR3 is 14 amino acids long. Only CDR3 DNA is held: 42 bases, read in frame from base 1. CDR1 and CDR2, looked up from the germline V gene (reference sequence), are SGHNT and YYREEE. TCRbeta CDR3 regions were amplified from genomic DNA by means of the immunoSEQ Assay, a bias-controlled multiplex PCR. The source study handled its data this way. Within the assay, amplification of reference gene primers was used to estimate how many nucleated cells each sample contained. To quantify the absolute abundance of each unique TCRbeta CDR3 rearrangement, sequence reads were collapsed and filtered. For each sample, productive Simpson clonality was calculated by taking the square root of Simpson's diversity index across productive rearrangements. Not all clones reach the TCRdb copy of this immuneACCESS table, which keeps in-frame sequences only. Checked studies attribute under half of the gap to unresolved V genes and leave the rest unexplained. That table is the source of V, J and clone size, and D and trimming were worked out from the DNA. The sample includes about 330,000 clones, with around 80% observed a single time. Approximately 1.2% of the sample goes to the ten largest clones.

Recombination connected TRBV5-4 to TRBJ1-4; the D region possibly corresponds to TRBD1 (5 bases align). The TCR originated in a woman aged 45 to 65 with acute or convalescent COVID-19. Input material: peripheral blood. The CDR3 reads CASSPRTGGEKLFF. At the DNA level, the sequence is TGTGCCAGCAGCCCCAGGACGGGGGGGGAAAAACTGTTTTTT.